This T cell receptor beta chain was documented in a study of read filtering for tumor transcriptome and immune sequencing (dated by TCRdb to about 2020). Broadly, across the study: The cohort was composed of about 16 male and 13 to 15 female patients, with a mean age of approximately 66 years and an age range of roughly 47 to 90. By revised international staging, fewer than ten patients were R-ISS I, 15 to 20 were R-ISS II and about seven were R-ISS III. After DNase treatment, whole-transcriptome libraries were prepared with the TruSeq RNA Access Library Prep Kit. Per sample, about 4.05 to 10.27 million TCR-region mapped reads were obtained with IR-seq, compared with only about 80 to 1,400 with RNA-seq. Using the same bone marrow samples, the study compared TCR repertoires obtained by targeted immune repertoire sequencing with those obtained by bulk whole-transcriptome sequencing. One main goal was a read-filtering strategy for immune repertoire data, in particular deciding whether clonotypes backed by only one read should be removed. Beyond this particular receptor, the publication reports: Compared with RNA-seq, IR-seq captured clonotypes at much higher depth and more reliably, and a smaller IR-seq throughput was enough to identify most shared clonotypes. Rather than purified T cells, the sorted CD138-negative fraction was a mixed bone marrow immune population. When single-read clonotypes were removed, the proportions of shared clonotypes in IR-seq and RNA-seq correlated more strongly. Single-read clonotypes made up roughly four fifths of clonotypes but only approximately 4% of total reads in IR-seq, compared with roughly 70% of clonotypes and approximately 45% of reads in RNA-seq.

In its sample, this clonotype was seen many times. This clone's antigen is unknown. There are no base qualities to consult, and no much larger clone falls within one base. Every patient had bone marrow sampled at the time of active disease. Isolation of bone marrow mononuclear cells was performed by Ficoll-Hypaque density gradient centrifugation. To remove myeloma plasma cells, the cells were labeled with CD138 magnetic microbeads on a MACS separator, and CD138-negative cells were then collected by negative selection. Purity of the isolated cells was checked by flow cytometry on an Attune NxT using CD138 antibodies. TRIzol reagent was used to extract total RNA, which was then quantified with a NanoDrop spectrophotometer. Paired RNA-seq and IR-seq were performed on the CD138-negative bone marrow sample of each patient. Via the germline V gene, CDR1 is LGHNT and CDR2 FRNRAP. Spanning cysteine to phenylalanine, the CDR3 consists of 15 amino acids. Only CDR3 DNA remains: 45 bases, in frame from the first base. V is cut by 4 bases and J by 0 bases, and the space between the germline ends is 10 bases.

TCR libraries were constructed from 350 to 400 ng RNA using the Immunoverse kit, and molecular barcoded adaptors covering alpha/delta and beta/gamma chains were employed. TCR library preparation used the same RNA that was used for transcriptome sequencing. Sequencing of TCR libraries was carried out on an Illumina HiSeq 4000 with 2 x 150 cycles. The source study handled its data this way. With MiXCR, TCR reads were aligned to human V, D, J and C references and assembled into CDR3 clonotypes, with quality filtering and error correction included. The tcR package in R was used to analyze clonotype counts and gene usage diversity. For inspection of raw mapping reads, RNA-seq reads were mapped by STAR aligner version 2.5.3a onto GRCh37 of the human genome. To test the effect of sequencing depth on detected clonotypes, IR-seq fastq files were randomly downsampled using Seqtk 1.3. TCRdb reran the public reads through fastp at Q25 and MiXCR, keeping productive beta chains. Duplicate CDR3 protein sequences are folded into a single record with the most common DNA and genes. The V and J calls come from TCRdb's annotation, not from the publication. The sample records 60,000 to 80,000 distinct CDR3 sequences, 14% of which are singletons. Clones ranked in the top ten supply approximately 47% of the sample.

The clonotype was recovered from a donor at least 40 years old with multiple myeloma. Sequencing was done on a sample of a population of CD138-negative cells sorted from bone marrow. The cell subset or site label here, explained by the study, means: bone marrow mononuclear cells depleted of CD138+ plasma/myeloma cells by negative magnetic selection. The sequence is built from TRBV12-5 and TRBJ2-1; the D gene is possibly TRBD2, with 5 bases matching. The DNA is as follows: TGTGCTAGTGGTTCCGACTACTCCTCCTACAATGAGCAGTTCTTC. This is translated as CASGSDYSSYNEQFF.